Below are 20 T cell receptor beta chains sequenced from a single sample in a study of control samples from healthy donors and cancer patients. Clones were sequenced by immunoSEQ multiplex PCR, and TCRdb holds only the in-frame ones, with some missing. The sample consists of approximately 170,000 clones, more than 85% of them appearing once. The sequencing sample was made of blood. Receptor source: a woman aged 25-40 years in good health.

CDR3 protein: CATSATTGVFTDTQYF. The DNA for the CDR3 is TGTGCCACCAGTGCCACTACAGGGGTCTTCACAGATACGCAGTATTTT. The chain is built from TRBV24-1 and TRBJ2-3; TRBD1 aligns across 7 bases. V was clipped by 5 bases and J by 2 bases; unmatched bases: 9. The germline V gene encodes CDR1 KGHDR and CDR2 SFDVKD. CDR3 length equals 16 residues.

The chain's CDR3 is CASSPLLGSGRFAYEQYF. CDR3 nucleotides: TGTGCCAGCAGTCCCCTCTTGGGTAGCGGGAGGTTTGCCTACGAGCAGTACTTC. The chain recombines TRBV6-2 or TRBV6-3 with TRBJ2-7, with 10 bases that match TRBD2. Trimming removed 5 bases from V and 2 bases from J; junction bases left unmatched: 15. The CDR3 length is 18 residues. CDR1 and CDR2 from the germline V gene are MNHEY and SVGEGT.

The J gene is TRBJ2-6, the V gene TRBV5-1, with D perhaps matching TRBD2 (6 bases). Between the trimmed V and J ends, which lost 2 bases and 3 bases, there was a span of 18 bases. This CDR3 is built from 18 residues. CDR1 and CDR2 from the germline V gene are SGHRS and YFSETQ. Written as DNA, the CDR3 is TGCGCCAGCAGCTTCGCGGGGCGGCTGGGTGGTGGGGCCAACGTCCTGACTTTC. Amino acid sequence: CASSFAGRLGGGANVLTF.

The chain links TRBV2 to TRBJ1-5; a possible D gene is TRBD1 (6 bases). Per the germline V gene, CDR1 is SNHLY and CDR2 is FYNNEI. CDR3 length: 15 residues. Trimming stripped 5 bases from V and 3 bases from J, with 14 bases between. CDR3 region: CASSLQGVDNQPQHF. The CDR3 DNA reads TGTGCCAGCAGTTTACAGGGAGTTGACAATCAGCCCCAGCATTTT.

The chain couples TRBV11-2 to TRBJ2-1; 7 positions match TRBD1. There are 14 residues in the CDR3. Germline CDR1 is SGHAT and CDR2 is FQNNGV. The junction had 0 bases not matched to a gene; V was cut back by 1 base and J by 3 bases. The CDR3 is CASSLGQGYNEQFF. The CDR3 nucleotides read TGTGCCAGCAGCTTAGGACAGGGCTACAATGAGCAGTTCTTC.

This sequence joins TRBV5-1 and TRBJ2-7; 7 positions agree with TRBD1. The J segment lost 5 bases and the V segment lost 1 base, leaving 6 bases of the junction unmatched. The CDR3 consists of 14 residues. Looked up from germline, CDR1 is SGHRS and CDR2 is YFSETQ. CDR3 residues: CASSLLGQINEQYF. The CDR3 region has the DNA TGCGCCAGCAGCTTGTTGGGACAGATAAACGAGCAGTACTTC. Using reference TRBV5-1 and TRBJ2-7 for the parts outside the CDR3, the full variable domain is KAGVTQTPRYLIKTRGQQVTLSCSPISGHRSVSWYQQTPGQGLQFLFEYFSETQRNKGNFPGRFSGRQFSNSRSEMNVSTLELGDSALYLCASSLLGQINEQYFGPGTRLTVT.

The table lists this clone with a count of one. This rearrangement joins TRBV2 to TRBJ2-5, with 9 bases matching TRBD1. Germline V gene sequence: CDR1 SNHLY, CDR2 FYNNEI. The CDR3 has 13 residues. Unmatched junction bases numbered 5, after V lost 7 bases and J lost 5 bases. The CDR3 coding sequence is TGTGCCAGCACCAGACAGGGGGGCGAGACCCAGTACTTC. Amino acid sequence: CASTRQGGETQYF. Variable domain in full (rest from reference TRBV2 and TRBJ2-5): EPEVTQTPSHQVTQMGQEVILRCVPISNHLYFYWYRQILGQKVEFLVSFYNNEISEKSEIFDDQFSVERPDGSNFTLKIRSTKLEDSAMYFCASTRQGGETQYFGPGTRLLVL.

The chain joins TRBV7-9 to TRBJ2-7; possible D gene TRBD1, 5 bases. The CDR3 length is 16 residues. The germline V gene has CDR1 SEHNR and CDR2 FQNEAQ (reference sequence). V lost 5 bases and J lost 6, with 23 bases in between. The CDR3 nucleotides read TGTGCCAGCAGCATGGGTGGGAAGGGGATAATGGGCGAGCAGTACTTC. It translates to CASSMGGKGIMGEQYF.

Regarding this clone: A single base separates this from a much larger clone, so it may be a read error. V gene TRBV6-4 combines with J gene TRBJ1-6; 7 bases are a match to TRBD1. V lost 5 bases to trimming and J lost 5 bases; unmatched junction nucleotides: 0. Germline values: CDR1 MRHNA, CDR2 SNTAGT. The CDR3 covers 13 residues. The CDR3 region has the DNA TGTGCCAGCAGTACAGGGGATAATTCACCCCTCCACTTT. Its protein is CASSTGDNSPLHF.

The chain couples TRBV28 to TRBJ1-1; no clear D gene. The V gene's germline CDR1 is MDHEN and CDR2 SYDVKM. The CDR3 is 12 residues long. With 5 bases removed from V and 2 bases from J, the gap between germline ends came to 6 bases. The CDR3 region is CASSDLNTEAFF. CDR3 nucleotide sequence: TGTGCCAGCAGTGACCTAAACACTGAAGCTTTCTTT. Full variable domain (missing parts from reference TRBV28 and TRBJ1-1): DVKVTQSSRYLVKRTGEKVFLECVQDMDHENMFWYRQDPGLGLRLIYFSYDVKMKEKGDIPEGYSVSREKKERFSLILESASTNQTSMYLCASSDLNTEAFFGQGTRLTVV.

In its sample, this clone was seen once. Germline is not matched at one junction end, which may reflect a read error. The gene calls are TRBV2 and TRBJ2-1; D call uncertain. Germline V CDR1 and CDR2: SNHLY, FYNNEI. The CDR3 extends over 13 amino acids. The CDR3 nucleotides read TGTGCCAGCCGTGATGAAAACTACAATGAGCAGTTCTTC. This sequence encodes CASRDENYNEQFF.

This sequence joins TRBV6-6 and TRBJ2-2; tentative D call: TRBD2 (5 bases). The ends were cut back, 7 bases at V and 2 bases at J, with 14 bases in the middle. This CDR3 contains 15 residues. Germline V gene data show CDR1 as MNHNY and CDR2 as SVGAGI (reference sequence). The CDR3 is CASKRASPNTGELFF. CDR3 DNA: TGTGCCAGCAAAAGGGCTAGCCCTAACACCGGGGAGCTGTTTTTT.

The CDR3 region has the DNA TGTGCCAGCAGGATGCGAGGGCAGAACACCGGGGAGCTGTTTTTT. This translates into CASRMRGQNTGELFF. The chain joins TRBV25-1 to TRBJ2-2; maybe TRBD2 (5 bases). This CDR3 comprises 15 residues. Trimming pared 6 bases from V and 1 base from J, leaving 12 bases between. The V gene's germline CDR1 is MGHDK and CDR2 SYGVNS.

The chain links TRBV15 to TRBJ1-3; D is ambiguous. Germline lookup yields CDR1 LNHNV and CDR2 YYDKDF (reference sequence). The CDR3 has 14 residues. Between the trimmed V and J ends, which lost 0 bases and 2 bases, there was a span of 5 bases. The CDR3 reads CATSRDTAGNTIYF. The CDR3 DNA sequence: TGTGCCACCAGCAGAGACACAGCTGGAAACACCATATATTTT.

V usage is TRBV14 and J usage is TRBJ1-2; 9 bases match TRBD1. Germline V lookup: CDR1 SGHDN, CDR2 FVKESK. The CDR3 length is 15 residues. V dropped 0 bases and J dropped 5; count of bases not matched to a gene: 4. In DNA form, the CDR3 reads TGTGCCAGCAGCCAAGATTGGGGACAGGGTTATGGCTACACCTTC. Amino acids: CASSQDWGQGYGYTF.

Here the CDR3 DNA reads TGTGCCAGCAGCTTGACGGCAGACACTGAAGCTTTCTTT. This gives the protein CASSLTADTEAFF. The rearrangement uses TRBV11-2 and TRBJ1-1, with D uncertain. This CDR3 spans 13 amino acids. V was pared by 3 bases and J by 3 bases, with 8 bases between. Germline CDR1 reads SGHAT; CDR2 reads FQNNGV.

V and J are TRBV7-2 and TRBJ2-3; 14 bases agree with TRBD2. V was pared by 4 bases and J by 1 base, with 4 bases of the junction left unmatched. The CDR3 length is 17 residues. Germline CDR1 SGHTA, CDR2 FQGNSA. The chain's CDR3 is CASSSRGLAGGTDTQYF. For the CDR3, the DNA is TGTGCCAGCAGCTCAAGGGGACTAGCGGGGGGCACAGATACGCAGTATTTT.

CDR3 in DNA: TGTGCCAGTAGTATAGAGCGGAGAAATCAGCCCCAGCATTTT. Translation gives CASSIERRNQPQHF. The chain recombines TRBV19 with TRBJ1-5; no definite D call. The CDR3 consists of 14 residues. In germline, CDR1 is LNHDA, CDR2 SQIVND (reference sequence). Trimming removed 0 bases at V and 4 bases at J, with 7 bases between. The whole variable domain, remainder taken from reference TRBV19 and TRBJ1-5, is DGGITQSPKYLFRKEGQNVTLSCEQNLNHDAMYWYRQDPGQGLRLIYYSQIVNDFQKGDIAEGYSVSREKKESFPLTVTSAQKNPTAFYLCASSIERRNQPQHFGDGTRLSIL.

V gene TRBV5-6 combines with J gene TRBJ2-5, with 9 bases matching TRBD2. The V gene end was trimmed by 4 bases and the J gene end by 5 bases; junction bases not matched to a gene: 18. CDR3 length: 18 residues. CDR1 is SGHDT and CDR2 is YYEEEE in the germline V gene. CDR3 in amino acids: CASSLAGLSGGREETQYF. In DNA form, the CDR3 reads TGTGCCAGCAGCCTCGCGGGGTTAAGCGGCGGGAGGGAGGAGACCCAGTACTTC.

The chain links TRBV6-2 or TRBV6-3 to TRBJ2-2; D is uncertain. V was cut by 7 bases and J by 2 bases, with 8 bases left in between. Germline CDR1 MNHEY, CDR2 SVGEGT. This CDR3 has 13 amino acids. CDR3 coding DNA: TGTGCCAGCAACCCGACCAACACCGGGGAGCTGTTTTTT. It is translated as CASNPTNTGELFF.